The present TCR beta chain was sequenced within a study of CXCR3-negative and CXCR3-positive naive CD8 T cells. The study sorted every CD8+ T cell subset in triplicate at under 350,000 cells each. For this clonotype: Its antigen remains unknown.

Libraries were UMI-labeled 5' RACE TRB cDNA. TCRdb processed the 5' RACE reads again and assigns one entry to each CDR3 protein, with no DNA. The specimen's table records 84,000 or so distinct CDR3 sequences. Study outcomes and limitations: TRB CDR3s were more hydrophobic in CXCR3-positive than in CXCR3-negative naive cells.

Germline CDR1 reads MDHEN; CDR2 reads SYDVKM. This CDR3 has 13 amino acids. The chain links TRBV28 to TRBJ2-2; TCRdb's D call, TRBD1, is unchecked because there is no DNA. The sequence was obtained from a human donor in good health. Some clones in this sample may be carry-over from other donors' samples. Source material: naive CXCR3+ CD8+ T cells from blood. Specified subset: CD45RO-CCR7+CD27+CD95- naive CD8+ T cells expressing CXCR3 (TNR3+). CDR3 sequence: CASDRGVYGELFF.